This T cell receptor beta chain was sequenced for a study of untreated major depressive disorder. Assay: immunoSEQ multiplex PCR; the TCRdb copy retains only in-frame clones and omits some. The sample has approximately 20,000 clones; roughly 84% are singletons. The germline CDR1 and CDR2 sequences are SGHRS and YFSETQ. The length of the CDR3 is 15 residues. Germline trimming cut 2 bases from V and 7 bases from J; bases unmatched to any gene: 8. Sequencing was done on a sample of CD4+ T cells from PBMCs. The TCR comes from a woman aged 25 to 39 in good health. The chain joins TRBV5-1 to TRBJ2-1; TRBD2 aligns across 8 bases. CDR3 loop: CASSLSGSIRNEQFF. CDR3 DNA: TGCGCCAGCAGCTTAAGCGGGAGTATACGTAATGAGCAGTTCTTC.